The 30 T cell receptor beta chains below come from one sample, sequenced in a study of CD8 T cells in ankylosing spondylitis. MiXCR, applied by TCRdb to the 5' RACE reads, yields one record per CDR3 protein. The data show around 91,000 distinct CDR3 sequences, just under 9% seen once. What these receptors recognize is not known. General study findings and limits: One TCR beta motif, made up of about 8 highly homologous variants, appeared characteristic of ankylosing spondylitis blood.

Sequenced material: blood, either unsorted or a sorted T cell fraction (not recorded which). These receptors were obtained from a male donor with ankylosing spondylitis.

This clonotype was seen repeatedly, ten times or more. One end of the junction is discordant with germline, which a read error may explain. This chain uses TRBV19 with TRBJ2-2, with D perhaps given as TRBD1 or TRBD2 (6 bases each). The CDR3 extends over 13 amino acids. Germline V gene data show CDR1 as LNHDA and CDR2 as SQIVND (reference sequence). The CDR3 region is CACSGGGTGELFF. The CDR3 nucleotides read TGTGCCTGTAGCGGAGGGGGCACCGGGGAGCTGTTTTTT. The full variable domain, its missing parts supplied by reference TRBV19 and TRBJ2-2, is DGGITQSPKYLFRKEGQNVTLSCEQNLNHDAMYWYRQDPGQGLRLIYYSQIVNDFQKGDIAEGYSVSREKKESFPLTVTSAQKNPTAFYLCACSGGGTGELFFGEGSRLTVL.

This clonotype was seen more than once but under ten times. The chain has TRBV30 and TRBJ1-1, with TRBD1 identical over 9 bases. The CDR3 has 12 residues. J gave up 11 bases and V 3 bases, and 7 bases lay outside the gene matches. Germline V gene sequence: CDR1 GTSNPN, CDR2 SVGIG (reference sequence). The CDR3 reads CAWRTTGGIAFF. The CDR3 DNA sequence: TGTGCCTGGAGAACTACAGGGGGCATCGCTTTCTTT.

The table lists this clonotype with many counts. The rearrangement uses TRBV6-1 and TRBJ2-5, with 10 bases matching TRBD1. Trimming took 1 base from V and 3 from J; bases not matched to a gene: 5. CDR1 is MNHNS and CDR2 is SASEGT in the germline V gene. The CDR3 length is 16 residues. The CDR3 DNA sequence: TGTGCCAGCAGTGAAGGCCCCGGGACAGGGGAAGAGACCCAGTACTTC. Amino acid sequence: CASSEGPGTGEETQYF.

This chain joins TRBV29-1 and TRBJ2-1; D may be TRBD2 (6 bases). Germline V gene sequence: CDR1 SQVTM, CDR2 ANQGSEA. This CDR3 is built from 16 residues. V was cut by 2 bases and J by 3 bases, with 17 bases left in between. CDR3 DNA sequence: TGCAGCGTTGAAAAGGGCGCGGTAGCGGTCTACAATGAGCAGTTCTTC. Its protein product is CSVEKGAVAVYNEQFF.

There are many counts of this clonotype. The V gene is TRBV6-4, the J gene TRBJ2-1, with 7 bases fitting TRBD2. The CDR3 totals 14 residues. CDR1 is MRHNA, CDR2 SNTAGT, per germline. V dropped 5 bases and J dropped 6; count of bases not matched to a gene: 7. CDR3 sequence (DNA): TGTGCCAGCAGTAGGGACTATTCCATCAATGAGCAGTTCTTC. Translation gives CASSRDYSINEQFF.

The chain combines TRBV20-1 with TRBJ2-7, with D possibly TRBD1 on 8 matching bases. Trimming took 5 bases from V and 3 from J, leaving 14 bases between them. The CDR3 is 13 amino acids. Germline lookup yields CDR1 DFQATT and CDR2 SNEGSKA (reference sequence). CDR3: CSAAGDRYYEQYF. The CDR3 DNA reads TGCAGTGCTGCGGGGGACAGGTACTACGAGCAGTACTTC.

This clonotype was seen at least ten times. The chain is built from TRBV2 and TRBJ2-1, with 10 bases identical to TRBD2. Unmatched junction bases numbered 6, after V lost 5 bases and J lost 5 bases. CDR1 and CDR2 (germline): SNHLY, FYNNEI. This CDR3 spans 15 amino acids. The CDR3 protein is CASSKGTSANNEQFF. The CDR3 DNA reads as TGTGCCAGCAGTAAAGGGACTAGCGCCAACAATGAGCAGTTCTTC.

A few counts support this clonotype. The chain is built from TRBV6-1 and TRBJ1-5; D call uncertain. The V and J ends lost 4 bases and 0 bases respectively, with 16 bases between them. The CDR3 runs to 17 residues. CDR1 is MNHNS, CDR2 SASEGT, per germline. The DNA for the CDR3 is TGTGCCAGCAGTGCGGACGGGAGGTCGGCTAGCAATCAGCCCCAGCATTTT. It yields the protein CASSADGRSASNQPQHF.

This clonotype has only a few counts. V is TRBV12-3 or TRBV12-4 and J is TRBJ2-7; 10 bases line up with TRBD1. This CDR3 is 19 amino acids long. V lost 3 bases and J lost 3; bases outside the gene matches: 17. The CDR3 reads CASSLSITHRRDRGYEQYF. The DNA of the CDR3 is TGTGCCAGCAGTTTGAGTATCACCCATAGGCGGGACAGGGGCTACGAGCAGTACTTC.

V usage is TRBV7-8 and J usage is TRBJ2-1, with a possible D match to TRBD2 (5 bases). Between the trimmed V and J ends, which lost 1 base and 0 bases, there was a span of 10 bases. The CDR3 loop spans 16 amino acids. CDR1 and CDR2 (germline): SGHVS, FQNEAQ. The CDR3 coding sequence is TGTGCCAGCAGCTTAGAGGCGGGTAGCTCCTACAATGAGCAGTTCTTC. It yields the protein CASSLEAGSSYNEQFF.

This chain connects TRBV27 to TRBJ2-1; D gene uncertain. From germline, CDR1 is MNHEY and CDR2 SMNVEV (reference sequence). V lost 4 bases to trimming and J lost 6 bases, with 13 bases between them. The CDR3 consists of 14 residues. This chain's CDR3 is CASSWLGPVNEQFF. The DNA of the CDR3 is TGTGCCAGCAGTTGGCTGGGTCCCGTCAATGAGCAGTTCTTC.

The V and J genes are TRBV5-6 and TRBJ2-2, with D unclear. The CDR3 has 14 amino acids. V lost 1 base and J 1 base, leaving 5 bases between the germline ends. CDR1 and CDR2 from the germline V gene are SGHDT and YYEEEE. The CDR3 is CASSLWVNTGELFF. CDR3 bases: TGTGCCAGCAGCTTGTGGGTGAACACCGGGGAGCTGTTTTTT.

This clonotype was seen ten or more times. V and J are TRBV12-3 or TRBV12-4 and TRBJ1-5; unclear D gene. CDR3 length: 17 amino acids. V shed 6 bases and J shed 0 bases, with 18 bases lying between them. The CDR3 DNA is TGTGCCAGCAGCAGCGACACCTATAGCAATAGCAATCAGCCCCAGCATTTT. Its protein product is CASSSDTYSNSNQPQHF.

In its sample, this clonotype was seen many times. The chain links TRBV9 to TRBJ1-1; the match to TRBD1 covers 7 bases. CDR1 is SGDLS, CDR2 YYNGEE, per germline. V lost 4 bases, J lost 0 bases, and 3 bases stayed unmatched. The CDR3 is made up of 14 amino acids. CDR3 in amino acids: CASSTGQLNTEAFF. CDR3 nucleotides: TGTGCCAGCAGCACGGGACAGTTGAACACTGAAGCTTTCTTT.

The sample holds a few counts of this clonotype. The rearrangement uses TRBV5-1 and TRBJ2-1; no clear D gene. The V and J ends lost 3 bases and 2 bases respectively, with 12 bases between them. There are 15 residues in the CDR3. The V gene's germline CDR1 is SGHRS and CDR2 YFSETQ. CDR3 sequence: CASSSPEITYNEQFF. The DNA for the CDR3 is TGCGCCAGCAGCTCCCCCGAGATAACCTACAATGAGCAGTTCTTC.

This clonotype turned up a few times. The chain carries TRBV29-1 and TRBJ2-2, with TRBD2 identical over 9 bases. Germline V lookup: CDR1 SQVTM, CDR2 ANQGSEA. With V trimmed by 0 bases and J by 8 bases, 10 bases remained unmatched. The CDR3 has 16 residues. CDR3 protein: CSVEDRGSGRSGELFF. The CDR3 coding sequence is TGCAGCGTTGAAGATAGGGGTAGCGGGAGATCTGGGGAGCTGTTTTTT.

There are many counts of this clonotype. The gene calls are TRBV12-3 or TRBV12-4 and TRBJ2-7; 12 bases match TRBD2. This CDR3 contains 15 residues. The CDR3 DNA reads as TGTGCCAGCAGTCTAGCGGGGGGGAGCTCCTACGAGCAGTACGTC. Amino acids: CASSLAGGSSYEQYV.

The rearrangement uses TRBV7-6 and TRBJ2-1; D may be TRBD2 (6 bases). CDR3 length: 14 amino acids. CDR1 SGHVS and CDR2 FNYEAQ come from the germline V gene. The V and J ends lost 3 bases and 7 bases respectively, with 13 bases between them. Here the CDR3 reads CASSFGRLANEQFF. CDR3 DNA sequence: TGTGCCAGCAGCTTTGGGCGTCTAGCGAATGAGCAGTTCTTC.

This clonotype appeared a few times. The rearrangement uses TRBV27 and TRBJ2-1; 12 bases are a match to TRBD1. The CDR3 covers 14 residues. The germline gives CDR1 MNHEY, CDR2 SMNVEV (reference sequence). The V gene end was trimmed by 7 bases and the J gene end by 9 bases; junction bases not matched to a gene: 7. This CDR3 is CASKPGQGALEQFF. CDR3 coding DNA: TGTGCCAGCAAGCCGGGACAGGGGGCTCTTGAGCAGTTCTTC.

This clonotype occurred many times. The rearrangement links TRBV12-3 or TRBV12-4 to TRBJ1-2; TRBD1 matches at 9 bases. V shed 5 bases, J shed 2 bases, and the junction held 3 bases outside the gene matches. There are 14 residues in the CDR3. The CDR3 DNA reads TGTGCCAGCAGTCTGACAGGGGGGAACTATGGCTACACCTTC. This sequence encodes CASSLTGGNYGYTF.

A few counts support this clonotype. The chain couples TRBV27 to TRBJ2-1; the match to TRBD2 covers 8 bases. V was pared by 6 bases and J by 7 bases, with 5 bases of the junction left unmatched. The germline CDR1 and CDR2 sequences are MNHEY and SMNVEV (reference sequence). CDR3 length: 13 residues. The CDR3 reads CASRGTRKNEQFF. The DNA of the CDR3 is TGTGCCAGCAGAGGGACTAGAAAAAATGAGCAGTTCTTC.

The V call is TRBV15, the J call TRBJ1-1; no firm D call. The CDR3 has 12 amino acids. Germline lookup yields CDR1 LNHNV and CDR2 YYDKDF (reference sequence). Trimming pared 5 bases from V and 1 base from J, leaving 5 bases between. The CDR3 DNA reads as TGTGCCACCAGCCGGGGGAACACTGAAGCTTTCTTT. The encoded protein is CATSRGNTEAFF.

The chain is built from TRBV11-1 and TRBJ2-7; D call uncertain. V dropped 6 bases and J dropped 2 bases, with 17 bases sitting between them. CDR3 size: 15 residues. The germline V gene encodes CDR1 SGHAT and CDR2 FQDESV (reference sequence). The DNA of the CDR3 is TGTGCCAGCAGTTATAATCGCGCACGTCCCTACGAGCAGTACTTC. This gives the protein CASSYNRARPYEQYF. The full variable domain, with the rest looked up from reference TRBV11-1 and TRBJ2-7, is EAEVAQSPRYKITEKSQAVAFWCDPISGHATLYWYRQILGQGPELLVQFQDESVVDDSQLPKDRFSAERLKGVDSTLKIQPAELGDSAMYLCASSYNRARPYEQYFGPGTRLTVT.

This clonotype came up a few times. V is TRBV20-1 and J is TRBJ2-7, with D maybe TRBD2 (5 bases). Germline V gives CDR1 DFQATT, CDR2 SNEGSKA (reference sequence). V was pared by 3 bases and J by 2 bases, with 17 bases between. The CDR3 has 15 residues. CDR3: CSASSPAERTYEQYF. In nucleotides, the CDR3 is TGCAGTGCTAGTTCCCCAGCGGAGAGGACCTACGAGCAGTACTTC.

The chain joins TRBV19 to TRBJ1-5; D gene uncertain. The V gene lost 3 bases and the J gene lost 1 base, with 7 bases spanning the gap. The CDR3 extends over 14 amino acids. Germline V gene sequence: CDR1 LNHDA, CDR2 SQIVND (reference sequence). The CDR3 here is CASSIVDSNQPQHF. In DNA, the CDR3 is TGTGCCAGTAGTATCGTAGACAGCAATCAGCCCCAGCATTTT.

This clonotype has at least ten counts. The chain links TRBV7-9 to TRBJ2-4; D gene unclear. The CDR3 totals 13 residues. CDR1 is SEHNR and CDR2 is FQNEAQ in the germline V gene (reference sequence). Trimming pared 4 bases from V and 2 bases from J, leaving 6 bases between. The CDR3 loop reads CASSSGSKNIQYF. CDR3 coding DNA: TGTGCCAGCAGCTCCGGGTCCAAAAACATTCAGTACTTC.

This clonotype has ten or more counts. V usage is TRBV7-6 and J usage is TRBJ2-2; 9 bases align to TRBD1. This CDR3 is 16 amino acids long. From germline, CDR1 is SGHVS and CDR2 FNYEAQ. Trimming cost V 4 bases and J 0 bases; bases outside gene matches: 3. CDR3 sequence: CASSSRQGANTGELFF. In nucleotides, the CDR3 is TGTGCCAGCAGCTCCCGACAGGGGGCGAACACCGGGGAGCTGTTTTTT.

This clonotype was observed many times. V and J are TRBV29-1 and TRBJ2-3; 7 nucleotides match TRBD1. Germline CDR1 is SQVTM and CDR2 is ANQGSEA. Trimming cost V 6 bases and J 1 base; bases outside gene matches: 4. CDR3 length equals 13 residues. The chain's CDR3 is CSVEGAGTDTQYF. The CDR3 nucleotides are TGCAGCGTAGAGGGGGCTGGCACAGATACGCAGTATTTT.

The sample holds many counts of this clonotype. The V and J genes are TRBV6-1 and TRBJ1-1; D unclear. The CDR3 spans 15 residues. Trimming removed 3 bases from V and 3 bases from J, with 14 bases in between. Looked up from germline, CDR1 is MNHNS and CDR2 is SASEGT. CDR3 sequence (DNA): TGTGCCAGCAGTGAGTATTTTCCTCCTGACACTGAAGCTTTCTTT. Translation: CASSEYFPPDTEAFF.

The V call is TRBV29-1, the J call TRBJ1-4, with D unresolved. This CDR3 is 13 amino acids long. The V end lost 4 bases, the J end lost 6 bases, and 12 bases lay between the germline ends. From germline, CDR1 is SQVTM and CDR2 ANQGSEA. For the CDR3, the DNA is TGCAGCGTTGTTGTGGGGTTGGATGAAAAACTGTTTTTT. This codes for CSVVVGLDEKLFF.